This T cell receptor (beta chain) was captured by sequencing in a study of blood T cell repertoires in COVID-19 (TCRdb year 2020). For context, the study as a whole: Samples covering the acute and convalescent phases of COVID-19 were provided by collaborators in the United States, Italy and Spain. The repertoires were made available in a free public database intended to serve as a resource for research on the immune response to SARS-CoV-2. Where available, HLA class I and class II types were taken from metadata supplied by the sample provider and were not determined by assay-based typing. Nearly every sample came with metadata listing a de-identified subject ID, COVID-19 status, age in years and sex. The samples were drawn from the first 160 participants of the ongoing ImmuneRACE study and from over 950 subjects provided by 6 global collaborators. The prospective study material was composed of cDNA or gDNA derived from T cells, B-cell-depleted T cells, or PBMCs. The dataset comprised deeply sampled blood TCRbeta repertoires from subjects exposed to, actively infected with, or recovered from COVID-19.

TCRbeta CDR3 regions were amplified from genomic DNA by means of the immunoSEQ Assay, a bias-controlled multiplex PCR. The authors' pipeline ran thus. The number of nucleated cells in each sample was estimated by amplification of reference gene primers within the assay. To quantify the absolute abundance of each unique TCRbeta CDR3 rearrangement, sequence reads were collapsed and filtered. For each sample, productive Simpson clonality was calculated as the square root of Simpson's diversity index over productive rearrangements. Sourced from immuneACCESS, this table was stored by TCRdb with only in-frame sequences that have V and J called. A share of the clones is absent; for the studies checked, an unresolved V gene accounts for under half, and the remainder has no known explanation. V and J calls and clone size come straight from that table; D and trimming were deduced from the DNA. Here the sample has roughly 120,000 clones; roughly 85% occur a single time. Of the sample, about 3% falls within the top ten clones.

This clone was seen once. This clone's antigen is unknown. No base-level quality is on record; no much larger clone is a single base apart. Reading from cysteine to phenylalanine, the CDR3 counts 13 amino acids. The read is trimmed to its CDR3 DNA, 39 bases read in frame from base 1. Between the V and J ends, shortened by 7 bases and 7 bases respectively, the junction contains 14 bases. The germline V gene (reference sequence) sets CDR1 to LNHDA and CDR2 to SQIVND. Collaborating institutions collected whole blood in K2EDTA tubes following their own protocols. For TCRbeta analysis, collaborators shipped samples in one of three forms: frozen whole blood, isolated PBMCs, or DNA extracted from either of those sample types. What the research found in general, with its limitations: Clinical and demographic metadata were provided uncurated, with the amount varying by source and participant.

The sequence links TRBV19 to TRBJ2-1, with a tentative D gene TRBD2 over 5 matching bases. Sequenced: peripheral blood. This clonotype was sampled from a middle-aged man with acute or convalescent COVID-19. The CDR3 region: CASIPRPGNEQFF. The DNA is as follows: TGTGCCAGTATCCCGAGGCCGGGGAATGAGCAGTTCTTC.